What follows describes a single TCR beta chain. In its sample, this clonotype was seen many times. It has no known antigen specificity. Per-base quality was not reported, and no clone a single base away is much larger than it. Moderately to severely active disease, a Clinical Activity Score of at least 3, a NOSPECS grade of at least 4, and a duration under 3 months were present in ophthalmopathy patients. Any patient with an uncontrolled infection, another autoimmune disease, pregnancy or lactation was excluded. Diagnoses relied on clinical symptoms, serum thyroxine and TRAb, thyroid ultrasound and orbital computed tomography. PBMCs were separated from roughly 9.3 ml of fresh peripheral blood using Ficoll-Paque density gradient centrifugation. Trizol reagent was used to extract total RNA, and RNA quality was then checked on an Agilent 2100 Bioanalyzer. At the junction V is shortened by 6 bases and J by 0 bases, with 15 bases in between. From the germline V gene, CDR1 is MRHNA and CDR2 is SNTAGT. The CDR3 goes from the cysteine to the phenylalanine over 15 residues. The DNA shown is the 45-base CDR3, in frame from base 1.

The data originate from a study of T cells in Graves' hyperthyroidism and ophthalmopathy (dated by TCRdb to the late 2010s). A note on the overall study: Peripheral blood samples were taken at initial diagnosis, before any treatment was given. To identify distinguishing TCR V-J signatures, a discovery cohort of about 100 patients was used, comprising 40 to 45 with Graves' ophthalmopathy and around 60 with stable Graves' hyperthyroidism. Whether ophthalmopathy could be predicted prospectively was tested in an independent validation cohort made up of under 20 hyperthyroidism patients plus 17 patients who later progressed to ophthalmopathy. The 100 discovery patients were randomly split 7:3 into training and test sets. In addition, the study compared T-cell repertoires in thyroid tissue and in blood from six Graves' hyperthyroidism patients. After sampling, hyperthyroidism patients received methimazole starting at 30 mg daily, and ophthalmopathy patients received high-dose intravenous methylprednisolone. According to the paper, TCR Vbeta CDR3 sequencing was carried out on approximately 140 peripheral blood samples, which came from under 50 ophthalmopathy, around 75 hyperthyroidism and approximately 17 progressor patients.

Overall study results and their limits: A 13 V-J signature model separated ophthalmopathy from stable hyperthyroidism, with around 91% sensitivity and 81.08% specificity in cross-validation and 80%/75% in testing. In validation, the model predicted progression to ophthalmopathy a median of 6.5 months before onset, with 70% to 71% sensitivity and 72.22% specificity. Sample size was not statistically predetermined, and blinding of investigators to group allocation was not performed. Most expanded thyroid clonotypes (frequency above 0.001) were also detected in blood, suggesting blood repertoires may reflect thyroid immune responses.

Amplification of TCR beta CDR3 regions was carried out from RNA transcripts. The first round of RT-PCR for the TCR CDR3 was performed with the HTBI primer set and the Qiagen OneStep RT-PCR kit. Libraries were constructed in a second round of multiplex PCR, after which size selection and purification were carried out. Sequencing of the libraries was done on an Illumina HiSeq2000 using paired-end 100 bp reads. On the authors' methods: Raw data were processed with SOAPnuke, discarding reads with adapters, uncalled bases, mean Phred below 15, or no exact constant-primer or identifier match. COPE v1.2.5 was used to merge high-quality paired reads, and clonotypes were defined as unique nucleotide sequences. Clonotypes were aligned to IMGT TRBV, TRBD and TRBJ reference segments using MiTCR v1.1. Only V-J combinations with frequency above 0.0001, covering 99.2% of repertoires, were analysed. A TCS score was defined as the ratio of F50 (clonal expansion) to E x V (chaos), with BLOSUM62-based TCRdist applied between CDR3 peptides within each V-J. Welch's t-statistics and random forest reduced several hundred V-J features to roughly 13, which were used in a naive Bayes classifier (R e1071). Through fastp at Q25 and MiXCR, TCRdb rebuilt clones from the public reads, retaining in-frame beta chains. Records with the same CDR3 protein are collapsed into one entry carrying the most frequent genes and DNA. It is TCRdb's table, rather than the study itself, that gives the V and J calls and clone size. The table for this sample lists 200,000 to 300,000 distinct CDR3 sequences; roughly 22% of them were counted only once. The ten largest make up roughly 32% of the sample.

The receptor chain draws on TRBV6-4 and TRBJ2-7, with the D gene uncertain. The specimen sequenced was blood. The clonotype originates from a woman in her forties with Graves' ophthalmopathy. At the DNA level, the sequence is TGTGCCAGCAGGCGTAAAAAAATTACCTCCTACGAGCAGTACTTC. Its translation reads: CASRRKKITSYEQYF.